The rows below give T cell receptor beta chains drawn from one sample of a study of regulatory T cells in long-lasting Graves disease. TCRdb called the multiplex PCR reads again in MiXCR, with one record for every CDR3 protein. The repertoire holds 400,000 to 500,000 distinct CDR3 sequences, roughly a fifth seen once, with roughly an eighth in the top ten. The material was peripheral blood mononuclear cells (PBMCs), obtained when the disease was refractory, from a patient treated with antithyroid drugs. These receptors all stem from a female donor with Graves disease. CDR3s include the opening cysteine and the closing phenylalanine or tryptophan. A D gene is named only where the DNA matches it firmly. Clone size is shown for a subset of rows, as once, few, many or a class of expanded clone.

D gene	J gene	V gene	clone size	CDR3 protein	CDR3 DNA
.	TRBJ2-1	TRBV6-5	.	CASSYPHDEQFF	TGTGCCAGCAGTTACCCCCACGATGAGCAGTTCTTC
.	TRBJ2-2	TRBV2	many	CASSEGTANTGELFF	TGTGCCAGCAGTGAAGGGACAGCGAACACCGGGGAGCTGTTTTTT
.	TRBJ2-7	TRBV6-1	many	CASNPATRAYYEQYF	TGTGCCAGTAATCCGGCGACACGGGCGTACTACGAGCAGTACTTC
.	TRBJ2-2	TRBV18	many	CASSPPYTGELFF	TGTGCCAGCTCACCACCGTACACCGGGGAGCTGTTTTTT
TRBD2	TRBJ2-7	TRBV6-8	many	CATQTSGSSYEQYF	TGTGCCACCCAGACTAGCGGGAGCTCCTACGAGCAGTACTTC
.	TRBJ2-7	TRBV6-1	many	CASSEVPGHEQYF	TGTGCCAGCAGTGAAGTACCGGGACACGAGCAGTACTTC
.	TRBJ1-4	TRBV6-1	many	CASSTGTEKLFF	TGTGCCAGCAGTACAGGGACCGAAAAACTGTTTTTT
TRBD1	TRBJ1-3	TRBV6-1	many	CASSRRQGLDTIYF	TGTGCCAGCAGTCGTCGACAGGGATTAGACACCATATATTTT
TRBD2	TRBJ2-7	TRBV27	.	CASSQGLAGVDEQYF	TGTGCCAGCAGTCAAGGACTAGCGGGAGTTGACGAGCAGTACTTC
.	TRBJ2-3	TRBV29-1	few	CSVVSGLQDTQYF	TGCAGCGTAGTGAGCGGGCTTCAAGATACGCAGTATTTT
.	TRBJ1-1	TRBV11-2	many	CASSLLPANTEAFF	TGTGCCAGCAGCTTACTCCCAGCGAACACTGAAGCTTTCTTT
.	TRBJ2-2	TRBV10-1	few	CASSDSRSANTGELFF	TGCGCCAGCAGTGATTCTCGGTCCGCGAACACCGGGGAGCTGTTTTTT
TRBD2	TRBJ2-1	TRBV20-1	.	CSASVLAGGPTYNEQFF	TGCAGTGCTAGTGTACTAGCGGGAGGCCCGACCTACAATGAGCAGTTCTTC
.	TRBJ1-5	TRBV19	.	CASSNREINQPQHF	TGTGCCAGTAGCAACAGGGAAATAAATCAGCCCCAGCATTTT
TRBD1	TRBJ2-5	TRBV2	many	CASGGTGGLETQYF	TGTGCCAGTGGCGGGACAGGGGGCCTTGAGACCCAGTACTTC
TRBD1	TRBJ1-2	TRBV5-1	.	CASCIANTGGDGYTF	TGCGCCAGCTGCATTGCTAATACAGGGGGCGATGGCTACACCTTC
.	TRBJ1-1	TRBV19	few	CASSIRERADTEAFF	TGTGCCAGTAGTATAAGAGAGAGGGCTGACACTGAAGCTTTCTTT
.	TRBJ2-7	TRBV2	few	CASSGIPPTVYEQYF	TGTGCCAGCAGTGGAATCCCCCCTACCGTGTACGAGCAGTACTTC
TRBD1	TRBJ2-7	TRBV5-1	.	CASSWGQGDDEQYF	TGCGCCAGCAGCTGGGGACAGGGAGACGACGAGCAGTACTTC
.	TRBJ1-4	TRBV19	few	CASSMDLGAVDEKLFF	TGTGCCAGTAGTATGGACTTAGGGGCGGTAGACGAAAAACTGTTTTTT
.	TRBJ2-7	TRBV28	many	CASSQGGGRFAGQYF	TGTGCCAGCAGTCAAGGAGGAGGTCGTTTTGCGGGGCAGTACTTC
.	TRBJ1-1	TRBV7-6	few	CASSSTSTGVMNTEAFF	TGTGCCAGCAGCTCCACCTCAACTGGGGTCATGAACACTGAAGCTTTCTTT
TRBD1	TRBJ1-1	TRBV29-1	many	CSVWDRNTEAFF	TGCAGCGTTTGGGACAGGAACACTGAAGCTTTCTTT
.	TRBJ2-1	TRBV6-1	.	CASSPSSSLSRNEQFF	TGTGCCAGCAGCCCAAGCTCGAGCCTCTCGAGGAATGAGCAGTTCTTC
TRBD2	TRBJ2-2	TRBV5-1	many	CASSPGLAGANTGELFF	TGTGCCAGCAGCCCCGGACTAGCGGGTGCGAACACCGGGGAGCTGTTTTTT
.	TRBJ2-7	TRBV28	many	CASSEPFRDEQYF	TGTGCCAGCAGTGAGCCGTTCAGGGACGAGCAGTACTTC
TRBD1	TRBJ2-3	TRBV29-1	many	CSVEGQRDRRSDTQYF	TGCAGCGTTGAAGGCCAACGGGACAGGCGATCGGATACGCAGTATTTT
.	TRBJ2-2	TRBV9	few	CASSVVERVTGELFF	TGTGCCAGCAGCGTAGTGGAACGTGTCACCGGGGAGCTGTTTTTT
.	TRBJ1-4	TRBV28	many	CATSYATNEKLFF	TGTGCCACCTCATACGCAACTAATGAAAAACTGTTTTTT
.	TRBJ2-7	TRBV9	many	CASSVAEHYEQYF	TGTGCCAGCAGCGTAGCGGAACACTACGAGCAGTACTTC
TRBD1	TRBJ1-2	TRBV29-1	many	CSVTQDRGNYGYTF	TGCAGCGTCACCCAGGACAGGGGGAACTATGGCTACACCTTC
.	TRBJ2-7	TRBV2	many	CASRANREDSYEQYF	TGTGCCAGCAGAGCTAACAGGGAGGACTCCTACGAGCAGTACTTC
TRBD2	TRBJ2-2	TRBV29-1	.	CSVRGGSAGELFF	TGCAGCGTTAGGGGCGGGAGCGCCGGGGAGCTGTTTTTT
.	TRBJ2-7	TRBV28	many	CASSSRTELYEQYF	TGTGCCAGCAGTTCGCGGACAGAACTATACGAGCAGTACTTC
TRBD2	TRBJ2-2	TRBV20-1	.	CRLQGSGRIIGELFF	TGCAGGCTCCAAGGTAGCGGGAGGATTATCGGGGAGCTGTTTTTT
TRBD1	TRBJ1-1	TRBV2	.	CASMNRGLGNTEAFF	TGTGCCAGCATGAACAGGGGGCTAGGGAACACTGAAGCTTTCTTT
.	TRBJ1-1	TRBV7-9	few	CASSPVATSSRGTEAFF	TGTGCCAGCAGCCCGGTGGCCACATCATCAAGAGGGACTGAAGCTTTCTTT
TRBD1	TRBJ2-7	TRBV6-5	many	CASSYSGQGTYEQYF	TGTGCCAGCAGTTACTCGGGACAGGGCACCTACGAGCAGTACTTC
TRBD2	TRBJ2-1	TRBV5-1	.	CASSPGSGSDEQFF	TGCGCCAGCAGCCCGGGGAGCGGGAGCGATGAGCAGTTCTTC
TRBD1	TRBJ1-1	TRBV12-3/TRBV12-4	many	CASRTGSAEAFF	TGTGCCAGCAGGACAGGGTCCGCTGAAGCTTTCTTT
.	TRBJ2-7	TRBV19	.	CASSTNRLQSYEQYF	TGTGCCAGTAGTACCAACCGACTGCAGTCCTACGAGCAGTACTTC
TRBD1	TRBJ1-5	TRBV15	.	CATSRDRQGLQPQHF	TGTGCCACCAGCAGAGATCGACAGGGATTACAGCCCCAGCATTTT
TRBD2	TRBJ2-5	TRBV27	many	CASSLLTSGGQETQYF	TGTGCCAGCAGTTTATTGACTAGCGGGGGCCAAGAGACCCAGTACTTC
.	TRBJ1-5	TRBV12-3/TRBV12-4	many	CASTLIQGSGRLINQPQHF	TGTGCCAGCACGTTGATCCAGGGTTCCGGACGTCTAATCAATCAGCCCCAGCATTTT
.	TRBJ1-3	TRBV10-1	.	CASSESWWRGIRSSAGNTIYF	TGCGCCAGCAGTGAGTCGTGGTGGAGAGGTATTCGGAGTTCTGCTGGAAACACCATATATTTT
.	TRBJ2-7	TRBV28	many	CASRRGPEQYF	TGTGCCAGCAGACGAGGCCCCGAGCAGTACTTC
.	TRBJ2-6	TRBV19	few	CASSIGARVAGANVLTF	TGTGCCAGTAGTATAGGGGCCAGGGTGGCTGGGGCCAACGTCCTGACTTTC
.	TRBJ1-6	TRBV28	many	CASSWNRDSSYNSPLHF	TGTGCCAGCAGTTGGAACAGGGATAGCTCCTATAATTCACCCCTCCACTTT
TRBD1	TRBJ2-5	TRBV20-1	.	CGPGQGPHLQETQYF	TGCGGTCCGGGACAGGGGCCTCACCTACAAGAGACCCAGTACTTC
.	TRBJ2-7	TRBV6-1	many	CASMVRESYEQYF	TGTGCCAGCATGGTCAGGGAGTCTTACGAGCAGTACTTC
.	TRBJ1-1	TRBV24-1	many	CATEHRQENTEAFF	TGTGCCACCGAACACAGACAGGAGAACACTGAAGCTTTCTTT
TRBD1	TRBJ2-2	TRBV28	many	CASSSPGGSGQGFTGELFF	TGTGCCAGCAGTTCCCCCGGAGGAAGCGGACAGGGGTTCACCGGGGAGCTGTTTTTT
.	TRBJ2-6	TRBV24-1	.	CATSDSQTSGANVLTF	TGTGCCACCAGTGATTCACAAACCTCTGGGGCCAACGTCCTGACTTTC
TRBD1	TRBJ2-7	TRBV27	few	CASKPGQVTYEQYF	TGTGCCAGCAAACCGGGACAGGTAACCTACGAGCAGTACTTC
TRBD1	TRBJ1-1	TRBV5-1	many	CASSLTGTANTEAFF	TGCGCCAGCAGCCTCACCGGGACAGCGAACACTGAAGCTTTCTTT
.	TRBJ1-2	TRBV20-1	many	CSFLSSAFYGYTF	TGCAGTTTCCTCAGTTCAGCGTTCTATGGCTACACCTTC
.	TRBJ2-5	TRBV29-1	few	CSVEWELETQYF	TGCAGCGTTGAATGGGAGTTAGAGACCCAGTACTTC
.	TRBJ1-5	TRBV7-3	many	CASSLGEPKSNQPQHF	TGTGCCAGCAGCTTAGGGGAACCCAAGAGCAATCAGCCCCAGCATTTT
.	TRBJ2-5	TRBV6-4	few	CASSPFRQLQETQYF	TGTGCCAGCAGCCCATTTCGACAGCTCCAAGAGACCCAGTACTTC
.	TRBJ2-4	TRBV5-1	.	CASSFDQNIQYF	TGCGCCAGCAGCTTTGACCAAAACATTCAGTACTTC